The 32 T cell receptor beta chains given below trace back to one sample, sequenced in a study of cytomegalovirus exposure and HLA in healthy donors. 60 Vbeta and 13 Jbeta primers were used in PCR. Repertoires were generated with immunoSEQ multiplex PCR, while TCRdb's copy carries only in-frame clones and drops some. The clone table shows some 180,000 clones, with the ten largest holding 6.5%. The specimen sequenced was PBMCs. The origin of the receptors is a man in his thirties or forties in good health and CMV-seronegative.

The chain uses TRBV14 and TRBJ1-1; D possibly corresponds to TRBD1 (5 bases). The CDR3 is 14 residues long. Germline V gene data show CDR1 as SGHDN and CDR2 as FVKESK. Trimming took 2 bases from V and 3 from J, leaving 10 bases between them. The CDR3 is CASSQQGGYTEAFF. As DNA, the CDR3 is TGTGCCAGCAGCCAACAGGGAGGGTACACTGAAGCTTTCTTT.

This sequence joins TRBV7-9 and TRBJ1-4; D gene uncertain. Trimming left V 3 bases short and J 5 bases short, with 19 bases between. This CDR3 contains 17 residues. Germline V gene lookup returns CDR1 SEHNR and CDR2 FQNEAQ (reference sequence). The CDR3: CASSLILRRQKNEKLFF. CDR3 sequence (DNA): TGTGCCAGCAGCTTGATCCTTCGTCGACAAAAAAATGAAAAACTGTTTTTT.

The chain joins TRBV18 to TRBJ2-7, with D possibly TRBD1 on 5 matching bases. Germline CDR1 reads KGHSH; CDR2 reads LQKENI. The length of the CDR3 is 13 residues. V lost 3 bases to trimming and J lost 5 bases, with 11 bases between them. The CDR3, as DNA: TGTGCCAGCTCACCGAACAGGCAGCACGAGCAGTACTTC. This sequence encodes CASSPNRQHEQYF.

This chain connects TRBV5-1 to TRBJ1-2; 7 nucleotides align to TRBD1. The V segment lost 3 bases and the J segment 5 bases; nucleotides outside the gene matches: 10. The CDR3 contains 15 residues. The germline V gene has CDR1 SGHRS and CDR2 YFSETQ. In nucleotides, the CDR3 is TGCGCCAGCAGCTCAAACCGGGACAGTCGTTATGGCTACACCTTC. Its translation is CASSSNRDSRYGYTF.

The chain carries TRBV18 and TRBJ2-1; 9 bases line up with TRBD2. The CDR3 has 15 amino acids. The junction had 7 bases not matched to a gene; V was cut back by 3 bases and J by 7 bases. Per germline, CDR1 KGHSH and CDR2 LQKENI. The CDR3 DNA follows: TGTGCCAGCTCACCGTCTAGCGGGGTGGGGAATGAGCAGTTCTTC. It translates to CASSPSSGVGNEQFF.

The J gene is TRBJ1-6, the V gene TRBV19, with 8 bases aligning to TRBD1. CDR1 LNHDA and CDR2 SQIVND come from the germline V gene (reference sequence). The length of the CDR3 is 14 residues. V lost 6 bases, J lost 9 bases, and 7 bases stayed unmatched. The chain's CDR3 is CASRGQGAGSPLHF. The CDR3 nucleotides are TGTGCCAGTAGAGGACAGGGAGCCGGTTCACCCCTCCACTTT.

The CDR3 sequence is CASSIFQGRNYGYTF. The CDR3 DNA reads TGTGCCAGTAGTATATTCCAGGGCCGTAACTATGGCTACACCTTC. The chain joins TRBV19 to TRBJ1-2; D possibly corresponds to TRBD1 (5 bases). Trimming pared 2 bases from V and 1 base from J, leaving 11 bases between. The CDR3 totals 15 residues. CDR1 and CDR2 from the germline V gene are LNHDA and SQIVND (reference sequence).

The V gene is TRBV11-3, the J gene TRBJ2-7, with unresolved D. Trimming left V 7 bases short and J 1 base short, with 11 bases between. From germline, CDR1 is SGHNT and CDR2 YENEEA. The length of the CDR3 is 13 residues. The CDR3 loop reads CASTHTRSYEQYF. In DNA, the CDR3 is TGTGCCAGCACCCACACAAGATCCTACGAGCAGTACTTC.

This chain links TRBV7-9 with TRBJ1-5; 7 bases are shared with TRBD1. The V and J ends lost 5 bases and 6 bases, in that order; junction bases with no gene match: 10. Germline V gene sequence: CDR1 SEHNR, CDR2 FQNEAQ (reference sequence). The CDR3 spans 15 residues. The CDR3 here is CASSRSGGVSQPQHF. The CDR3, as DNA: TGTGCCAGCAGCCGCTCAGGGGGAGTTAGTCAGCCCCAGCATTTT.

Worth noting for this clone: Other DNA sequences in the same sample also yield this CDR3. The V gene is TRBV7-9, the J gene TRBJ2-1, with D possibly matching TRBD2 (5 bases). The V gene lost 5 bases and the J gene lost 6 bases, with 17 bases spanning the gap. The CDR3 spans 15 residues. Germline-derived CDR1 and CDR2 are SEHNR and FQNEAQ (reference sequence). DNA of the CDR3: TGTGCCAGCAGCCCACCGGGATTAGTCGGCAATGAGCAGTTCTTC. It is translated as CASSPPGLVGNEQFF.

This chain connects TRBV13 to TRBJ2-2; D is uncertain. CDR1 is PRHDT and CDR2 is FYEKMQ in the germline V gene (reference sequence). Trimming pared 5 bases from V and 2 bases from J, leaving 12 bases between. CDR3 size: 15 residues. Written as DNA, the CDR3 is TGTGCCAGCAGCCTGATGGCACTAAACACCGGGGAGCTGTTTTTT. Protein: CASSLMALNTGELFF. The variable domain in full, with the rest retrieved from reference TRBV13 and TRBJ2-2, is AAGVIQSPRHLIKEKRETATLKCYPIPRHDTVYWYQQGPGQDPQFLISFYEKMQSDKGSIPDRFSAQQFSDYHSELNMSSLELGDSALYFCASSLMALNTGELFFGEGSRLTVL.

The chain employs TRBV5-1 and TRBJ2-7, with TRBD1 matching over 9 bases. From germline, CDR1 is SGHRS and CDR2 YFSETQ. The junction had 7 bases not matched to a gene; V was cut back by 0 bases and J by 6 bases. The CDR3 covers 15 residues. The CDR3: CASSLAGQGFVEQYF. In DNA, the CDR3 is TGCGCCAGCAGCTTGGCGGGACAGGGATTTGTCGAGCAGTACTTC.

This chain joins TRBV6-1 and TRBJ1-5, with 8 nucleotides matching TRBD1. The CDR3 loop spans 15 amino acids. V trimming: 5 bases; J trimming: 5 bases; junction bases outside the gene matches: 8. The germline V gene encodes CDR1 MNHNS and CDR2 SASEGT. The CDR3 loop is CASSPSGGADQPQHF. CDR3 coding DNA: TGTGCCAGCAGTCCCTCAGGGGGCGCGGATCAGCCCCAGCATTTT.

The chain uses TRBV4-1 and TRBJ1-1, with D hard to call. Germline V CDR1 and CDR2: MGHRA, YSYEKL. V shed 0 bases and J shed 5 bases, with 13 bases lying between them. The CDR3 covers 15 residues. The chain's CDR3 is CASSQEAWERTEAFF. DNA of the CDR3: TGCGCCAGCAGCCAAGAAGCTTGGGAGAGAACTGAAGCTTTCTTT.

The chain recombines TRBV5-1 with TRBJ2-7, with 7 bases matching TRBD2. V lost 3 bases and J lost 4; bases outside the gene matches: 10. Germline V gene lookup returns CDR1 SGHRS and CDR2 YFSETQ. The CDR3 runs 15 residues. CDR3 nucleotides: TGCGCCAGCAGCTGGGACTACCGGGACGGTTACGAGCAGTACTTC. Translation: CASSWDYRDGYEQYF.

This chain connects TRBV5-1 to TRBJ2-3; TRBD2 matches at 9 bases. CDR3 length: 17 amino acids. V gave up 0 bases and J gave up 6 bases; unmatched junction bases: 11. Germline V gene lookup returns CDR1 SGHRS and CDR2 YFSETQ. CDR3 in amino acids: CASSLAVGREGHDTQYF. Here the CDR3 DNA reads TGCGCCAGCAGCTTGGCAGTAGGGCGGGAGGGCCACGATACGCAGTATTTT. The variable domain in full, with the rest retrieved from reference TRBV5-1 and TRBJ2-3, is KAGVTQTPRYLIKTRGQQVTLSCSPISGHRSVSWYQQTPGQGLQFLFEYFSETQRNKGNFPGRFSGRQFSNSRSEMNVSTLELGDSALYLCASSLAVGREGHDTQYFGPGTRLTVL.

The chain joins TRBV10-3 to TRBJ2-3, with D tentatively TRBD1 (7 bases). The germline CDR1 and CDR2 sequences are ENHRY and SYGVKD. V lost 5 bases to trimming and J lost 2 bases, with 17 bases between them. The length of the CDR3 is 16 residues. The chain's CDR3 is CAISNPGGKDTDTQYF. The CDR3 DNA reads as TGTGCCATCAGTAACCCAGGGGGGAAAGACACAGATACGCAGTATTTT.

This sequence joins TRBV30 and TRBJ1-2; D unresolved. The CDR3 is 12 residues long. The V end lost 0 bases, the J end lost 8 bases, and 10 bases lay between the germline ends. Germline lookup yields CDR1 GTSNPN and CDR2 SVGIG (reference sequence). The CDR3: CAWSVGGPGYTF. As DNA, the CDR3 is TGTGCCTGGAGTGTCGGAGGGCCCGGCTACACCTTC.

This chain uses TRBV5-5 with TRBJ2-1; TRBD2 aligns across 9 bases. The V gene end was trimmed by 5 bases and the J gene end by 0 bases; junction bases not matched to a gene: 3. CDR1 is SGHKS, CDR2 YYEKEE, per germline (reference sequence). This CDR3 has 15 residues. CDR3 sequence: CASSNSGSSYNEQFF. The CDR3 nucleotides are TGTGCCAGCAGTAATAGCGGGAGCTCCTACAATGAGCAGTTCTTC.

The chain's CDR3 is CASSYALGETQYF. CDR3 in DNA: TGTGCCAGCAGTTACGCACTAGGCGAGACCCAGTACTTC. The rearrangement links TRBV6-5 to TRBJ2-5; tentative D call: TRBD2 (5 bases). This CDR3 spans 13 amino acids. CDR1 is MNHEY, CDR2 SVGAGI, per germline. V shed 2 bases and J shed 5 bases, with 9 bases lying between them.

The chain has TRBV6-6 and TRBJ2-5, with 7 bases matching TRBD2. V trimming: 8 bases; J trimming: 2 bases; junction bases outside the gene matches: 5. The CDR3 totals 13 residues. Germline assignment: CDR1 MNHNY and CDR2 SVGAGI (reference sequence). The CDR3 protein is CASLRGRQETQYF. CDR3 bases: TGTGCCAGCCTCCGCGGGAGACAAGAGACCCAGTACTTC.

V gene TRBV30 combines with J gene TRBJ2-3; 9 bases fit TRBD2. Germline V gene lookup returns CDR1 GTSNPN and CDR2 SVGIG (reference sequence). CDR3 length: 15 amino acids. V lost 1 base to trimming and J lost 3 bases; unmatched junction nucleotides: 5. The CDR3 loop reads CAWSGSGRLTDTQYF. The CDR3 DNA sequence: TGTGCCTGGAGTGGGAGCGGGAGGCTAACAGATACGCAGTATTTT.

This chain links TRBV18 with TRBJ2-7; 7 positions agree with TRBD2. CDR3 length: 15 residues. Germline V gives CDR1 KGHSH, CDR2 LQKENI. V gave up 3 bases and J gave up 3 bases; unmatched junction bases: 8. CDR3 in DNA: TGTGCCAGCTCACCCGGGGGGAAGGAAAGCTACGAGCAGTACTTC. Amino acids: CASSPGGKESYEQYF.

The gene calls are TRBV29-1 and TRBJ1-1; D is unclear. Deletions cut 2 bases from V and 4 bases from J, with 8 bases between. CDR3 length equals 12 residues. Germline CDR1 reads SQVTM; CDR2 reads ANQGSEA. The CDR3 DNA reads TGCAGCGTTGAAAGGAGGGCCACTGAAGCTTTCTTT. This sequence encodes CSVERRATEAFF.

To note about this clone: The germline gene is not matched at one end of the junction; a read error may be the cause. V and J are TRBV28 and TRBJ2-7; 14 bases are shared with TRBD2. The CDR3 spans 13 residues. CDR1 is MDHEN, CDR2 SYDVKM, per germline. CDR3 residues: CASRNLGTSGSRF. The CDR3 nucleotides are TGTGCCAGCAGGAATCTGGGGACTAGCGGGAGCCGGTTC. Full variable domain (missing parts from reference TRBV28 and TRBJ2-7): DVKVTQSSRYLVKRTGEKVFLECVQDMDHENMFWYRQDPGLGLRLIYFSYDVKMKEKGDIPEGYSVSREKKERFSLILESASTNQTSMYLCASRNLGTSGSRFGPGTRLTVT.

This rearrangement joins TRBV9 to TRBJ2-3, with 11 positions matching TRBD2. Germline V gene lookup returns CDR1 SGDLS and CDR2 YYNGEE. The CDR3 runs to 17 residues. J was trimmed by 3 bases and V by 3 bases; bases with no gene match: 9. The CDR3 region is CASSAGGASGRTDTQYF. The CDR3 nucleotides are TGTGCCAGCAGCGCGGGGGGGGCTAGCGGGAGGACAGATACGCAGTATTTT.

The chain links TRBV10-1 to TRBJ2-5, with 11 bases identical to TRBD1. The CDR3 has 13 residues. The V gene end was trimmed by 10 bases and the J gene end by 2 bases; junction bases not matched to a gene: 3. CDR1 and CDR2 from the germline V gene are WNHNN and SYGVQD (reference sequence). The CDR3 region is CATGQGAQETQYF. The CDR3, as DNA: TGCGCCACTGGACAGGGGGCTCAAGAGACCCAGTACTTC.

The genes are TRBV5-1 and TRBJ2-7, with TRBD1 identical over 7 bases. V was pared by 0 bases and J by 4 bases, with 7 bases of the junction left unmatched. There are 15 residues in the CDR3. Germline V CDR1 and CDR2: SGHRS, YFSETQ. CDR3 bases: TGCGCCAGCAGCTTGGAAGTCGGCAGGGGGTACGAGCAGTACTTC. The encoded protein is CASSLEVGRGYEQYF.

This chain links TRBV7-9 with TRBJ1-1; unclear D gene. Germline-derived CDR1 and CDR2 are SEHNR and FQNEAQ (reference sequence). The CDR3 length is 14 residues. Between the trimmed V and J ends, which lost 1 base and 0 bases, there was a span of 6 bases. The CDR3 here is CASSLGQMNTEAFF. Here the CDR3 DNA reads TGTGCCAGCAGCTTAGGGCAAATGAACACTGAAGCTTTCTTT.

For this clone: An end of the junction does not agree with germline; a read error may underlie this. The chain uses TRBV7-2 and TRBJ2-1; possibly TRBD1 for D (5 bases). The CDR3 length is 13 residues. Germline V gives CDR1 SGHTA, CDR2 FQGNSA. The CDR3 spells CASSSPRDNEQFF. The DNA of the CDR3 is TGTGCTAGCAGCTCGCCCAGGGACAATGAGCAGTTCTTC.

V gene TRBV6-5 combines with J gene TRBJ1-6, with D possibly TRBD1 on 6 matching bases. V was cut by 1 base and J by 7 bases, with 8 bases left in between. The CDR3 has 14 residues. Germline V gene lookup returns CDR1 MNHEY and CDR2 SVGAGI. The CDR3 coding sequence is TGTGCCAGCAGTTACTTTGGGACAAATTCACCCCTCCACTTT. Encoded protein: CASSYFGTNSPLHF.

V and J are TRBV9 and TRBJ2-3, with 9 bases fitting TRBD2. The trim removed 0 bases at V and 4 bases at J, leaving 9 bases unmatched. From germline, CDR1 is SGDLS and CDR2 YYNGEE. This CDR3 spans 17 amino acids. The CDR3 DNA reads TGTGCCAGCAGCGTAGGTGGGGCGGGGGGGGCCCCAGATACGCAGTATTTT. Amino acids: CASSVGGAGGAPDTQYF.